This T cell receptor beta chain was documented in a study of T cells after yellow fever vaccination. Template switching by 5'RACE produced TCR cDNA, adding a universal primer site and UMIs. In TCRdb, the 5' RACE reads were re-called with MiXCR into one record per CDR3 protein. The sample holds around 180,000 distinct CDR3 sequences, about 6% seen once. This clonotype was counted between two and nine times. The sequences come from CD4+ T cells sorted from PBMCs, collected on the day of the first yellow fever vaccination. The receptor comes from a man aged 18 to 30 who received the YFV17D yellow fever vaccine.

The DNA of the CDR3 is TGTGCCAGCAGTTCCCGCCCTAATACAGGGTCGGGCTACGAGCAGTACTTC. Encoded protein: CASSSRPNTGSGYEQYF. V gene TRBV6-2 or TRBV6-3 combines with J gene TRBJ2-7; D may be TRBD1 (6 bases). CDR3 length: 17 amino acids. Germline values: CDR1 MNHEY, CDR2 SVGEGT. Trimming took 4 bases from V and 3 from J, leaving 22 bases between them.